This record concerns one T cell receptor (beta chain) sequence. What it binds is not known. PCR involved 60 Vbeta and 13 Jbeta primers. Method: immunoSEQ multiplex PCR; TCRdb's copy keeps in-frame clones and lacks some. The sample yields roughly 67,000 clones, around 78% seen once. These data originate in a study of cytomegalovirus exposure and HLA in healthy donors. The CDR3 sequence is 16 residues long. The germline CDR1 and CDR2 sequences are LNHDA and SQIVND (reference sequence). Trimming removed 5 bases from V and 1 base from J; junction bases left unmatched: 6. Study observations and caveats: Presence/absence analyses supposed approximately even sequencing depth among donors.

The chain is built from TRBV19 and TRBJ1-5; 9 bases are a match to TRBD1. The receptor comes from a man in his forties or fifties in good health and CMV-seronegative. Input material: PBMCs. The CDR3 DNA sequence: TGTGCCAGTAGTCTACAGGGGGCGCAGAGCAATCAGCCCCAGCATTTT. It translates to CASSLQGAQSNQPQHF.